Below are 19 T cell receptor beta chains sequenced from a single sample in a study of blood T cell repertoires in COVID-19. Data came from immunoSEQ multiplex PCR; TCRdb stores just in-frame clones and leaves some out. Found here are about 48,000 clones, approximately 80% of them singletons; the top ten hold about 18%. The sample comprised peripheral blood. These receptors were collected from a human donor with active or convalescent COVID-19. The donor label of this sample is uncertain.

The chain couples TRBV7-9 to TRBJ1-5; a possible D gene is TRBD1 (6 bases). This CDR3 region has 15 residues. Trimming left V 5 bases short and J 5 bases short, with 16 bases between. Germline loops: CDR1 SEHNR, CDR2 FQNEAQ (reference sequence). The CDR3 loop reads CASSSHDRPHQPQHF. CDR3 nucleotide sequence: TGTGCCAGCAGCAGCCACGACAGGCCACATCAGCCCCAGCATTTT.

The gene calls are TRBV5-8 and TRBJ1-5; D gene ambiguous. Trimming pared 0 bases from V and 5 bases from J, leaving 6 bases between. The germline V gene encodes CDR1 SGHTS and CDR2 YDEGEE. The CDR3 is 13 amino acids. DNA for the CDR3: TGTGCCAGCAGCTTGGTTCCGTATCAGCCCCAGCATTTT. This encodes CASSLVPYQPQHF.

The chain has TRBV15 and TRBJ1-4; D remains ambiguous. The CDR3 contains 14 residues. Germline loops: CDR1 LNHNV, CDR2 YYDKDF (reference sequence). The V end lost 1 base, the J end lost 7 bases, and 10 bases lay between the germline ends. CDR3: CATSRAVAGEKLFF. DNA for the CDR3: TGTGCCACCAGCAGAGCAGTGGCGGGTGAAAAACTGTTTTTT.

Comments on this clone: A much larger clone lies one base from this, so it may be a read error. The chain employs TRBV30 and TRBJ1-5; 7 nucleotides match TRBD1. CDR1 GTSNPN and CDR2 SVGIG come from the germline V gene (reference sequence). The CDR3 is 13 residues long. The CDR3 protein is CVWATGTNQPQHF. The CDR3 DNA reads as TGTGTCTGGGCGACAGGGACCAATCAGCCCCAGCATTTT. Using reference TRBV30 and TRBJ1-5 for the parts outside the CDR3, the full variable domain is SQTIHQWPATLVQPVGSPLSLECTVEGTSNPNLYWYRQAAGRGLQLLFYSVGIGQISSEVPQNLSASRPQDRQFILSSKKLLLSDSGFYLCVWATGTNQPQHFGDGTRLSIL.

This chain joins TRBV29-1 and TRBJ1-1; D is possibly TRBD1 (5 bases). Trimming cost V 4 bases and J 2 bases, with 8 bases left between them. This CDR3 contains 12 residues. Germline CDR1 SQVTM, CDR2 ANQGSEA. CDR3 region: CSVGQGNTEAFF. CDR3 nucleotides: TGCAGCGTTGGCCAGGGCAACACTGAAGCTTTCTTT.

The V gene is TRBV2, the J gene TRBJ2-1; 8 bases match TRBD1. The CDR3 runs 15 residues. V trimming: 2 bases; J trimming: 4 bases; junction bases outside the gene matches: 4. CDR1 is SNHLY and CDR2 is FYNNEI in the germline V gene. CDR3 region: CASSERTGPYNEQFF. Written as DNA, the CDR3 is TGTGCCAGCAGTGAAAGGACAGGGCCGTACAATGAGCAGTTCTTC.

The chain has TRBV7-2 and TRBJ2-5; 7 nucleotides line up with TRBD2. CDR1 is SGHTA, CDR2 FQGNSA, per germline. The junction had 7 bases not matched to a gene; V was cut back by 1 base and J by 5 bases. There are 15 residues in the CDR3. CDR3 protein: CASSLGGGSTETQYF. CDR3 sequence (DNA): TGTGCCAGCAGCTTAGGGGGCGGGAGTACCGAGACCCAGTACTTC.

The gene calls are TRBV7-3 and TRBJ2-7; weak D call: TRBD2 (6 bases). Germline V CDR1 and CDR2: SGHTA, FQGTGA. Trimming left V 5 bases short and J 0 bases short, with 17 bases between. The CDR3 extends over 16 amino acids. CDR3 sequence (DNA): TGTGCCAGCAGCCGAGGAGGGTCGGGATTCTCCTACGAGCAGTACTTC. Translating it yields CASSRGGSGFSYEQYF. Supplemented by reference TRBV7-3 and TRBJ2-7, the full variable domain reads GAGVSQTPSNKVTEKGKYVELRCDPISGHTALYWYRQSLGQGPEFLIYFQGTGAADDSGLPNDRFFAVRPEGSVSTLKIQRTERGDSAVYLCASSRGGSGFSYEQYFGPGTRLTVT.

V is TRBV18 and J is TRBJ2-7; D is perhaps TRBD2 (5 bases). The CDR3 length is 16 residues. Germline CDR1 reads KGHSH; CDR2 reads LQKENI. Trimming pared 3 bases from V and 0 bases from J, leaving 15 bases between. The CDR3 is CASSPTIAVSSYEQYF. The CDR3 DNA sequence: TGTGCCAGCTCACCGACTATCGCCGTGAGCTCCTACGAGCAGTACTTC.

The genes are TRBV5-1 and TRBJ2-2; D might be TRBD1 (6 bases). The V gene's germline CDR1 is SGHRS and CDR2 YFSETQ. This CDR3 comprises 15 residues. Trimming removed 6 bases at V and 2 bases at J, with 14 bases between. CDR3 in amino acids: CASTKGQTNTGELFF. The CDR3 coding sequence is TGCGCCAGCACCAAAGGACAGACAAACACCGGGGAGCTGTTTTTT.

This chain joins TRBV18 and TRBJ2-3; 12 bases agree with TRBD1. The CDR3 runs to 17 residues. Germline values: CDR1 KGHSH, CDR2 LQKENI. The junction had 8 bases not matched to a gene; V was cut back by 3 bases and J by 4 bases. The CDR3 protein is CASSPLRDRGRPDTQYF. In nucleotides, the CDR3 is TGTGCCAGCTCACCCCTTCGGGACAGGGGGCGCCCAGATACGCAGTATTTT. Together with reference TRBV18 and TRBJ2-3, the CDR3 gives the full variable domain: NAGVMQNPRHLVRRRGQEARLRCSPMKGHSHVYWYRQLPEEGLKFMVYLQKENIIDESGMPKERFSAEFPKEGPSILRIQQVVRGDSAAYFCASSPLRDRGRPDTQYFGPGTRLTVL.

The chain combines TRBV19 with TRBJ2-5; 7 nucleotides line up with TRBD1. The CDR3 length is 13 residues. With 3 bases clipped from V and 5 bases from J, the junction kept 3 bases outside the gene matches. The V gene's germline CDR1 is LNHDA and CDR2 SQIVND (reference sequence). CDR3 amino acids: CASSMAGGETQYF. The CDR3 DNA sequence: TGTGCCAGTAGTATGGCAGGGGGTGAGACCCAGTACTTC.

The chain joins TRBV5-1 to TRBJ2-3; 9 bases align to TRBD2. Per germline, CDR1 SGHRS and CDR2 YFSETQ. The CDR3 covers 15 residues. The J segment lost 0 bases and the V segment lost 4 bases, leaving 3 bases of the junction unmatched. The CDR3 DNA follows: TGCGCCAGCAGCGTCGCGGGGGGGAGCACAGATACGCAGTATTTT. Protein product: CASSVAGGSTDTQYF.

The count of this clone is one. The chain links TRBV9 to TRBJ2-1; TRBD1 aligns across 8 bases. CDR1 SGDLS and CDR2 YYNGEE come from the germline V gene. The CDR3 consists of 15 residues. The J segment lost 6 bases and the V segment lost 3 bases, leaving 8 bases of the junction unmatched. Here the CDR3 reads CASSATTGVGNEQFF. CDR3 sequence (DNA): TGTGCCAGCAGCGCGACGACAGGGGTTGGCAATGAGCAGTTCTTC. Supplemented by reference TRBV9 and TRBJ2-1, the full variable domain reads DSGVTQTPKHLITATGQRVTLRCSPRSGDLSVYWYQQSLDQGLQFLIQYYNGEERAKGNILERFSAQQFPDLHSELNLSSLELGDSALYFCASSATTGVGNEQFFGPGTRLTVL.

The CDR3 loop is CASSDSLAGVEQYF. CDR3 DNA sequence: TGTGCCAGCAGTGATTCCCTAGCGGGAGTCGAGCAGTACTTC. The rearrangement joins TRBV25-1 to TRBJ2-7, with 10 bases that match TRBD2. The germline CDR1 and CDR2 sequences are MGHDK and SYGVNS. The CDR3 is 14 residues long. The V gene end was trimmed by 3 bases and the J gene end by 6 bases; junction bases not matched to a gene: 5.

In DNA form, the CDR3 reads TGTGCCAGCAATTTTGGGCGGACTAAACCCACAGATACGCAGTATTTT. This sequence encodes CASNFGRTKPTDTQYF. The chain uses TRBV6-6 and TRBJ2-3; the D gene is possibly TRBD2 (6 bases). CDR3 length: 16 residues. CDR1 MNHNY and CDR2 SVGAGI come from the germline V gene (reference sequence). Trimming shortened V by 7 bases and J by 2 bases, and 19 bases separated the two germline ends.

The count of this clone is one. The chain employs TRBV7-2 and TRBJ1-2, with 7 bases aligning to TRBD1. Trimming cost V 5 bases and J 2 bases; bases outside gene matches: 5. The CDR3 extends over 14 amino acids. Germline V lookup: CDR1 SGHTA, CDR2 FQGNSA. This CDR3 is CASSATGENYGYTF. In DNA form, the CDR3 reads TGTGCCAGCAGCGCCACAGGGGAGAACTATGGCTACACCTTC.

The chain employs TRBV6-4 and TRBJ2-1; a possible D gene is TRBD1 (6 bases). CDR1 and CDR2 (germline): MRHNA, SNTAGT. The CDR3 has 13 residues. V lost 9 bases, J lost 5 bases, and 14 bases lay in between. This chain's CDR3 is CARDPGQHNEQFF. CDR3 bases: TGTGCCAGGGACCCAGGACAGCACAATGAGCAGTTCTTC.

The chain employs TRBV10-1 and TRBJ1-1, with D unresolved. V lost 3 bases and J lost 4, with 6 bases in between. The CDR3 has 12 amino acids. The germline V gene has CDR1 WNHNN and CDR2 SYGVQD (reference sequence). The chain's CDR3 is CASSDGSTEAFF. As DNA, the CDR3 is TGCGCCAGCAGTGACGGGTCCACTGAAGCTTTCTTT.